The 4 T cell receptor beta chains reported below all come from one sample, sequenced in a study of blood T cell repertoires in COVID-19. Clones were sequenced by immunoSEQ multiplex PCR, and TCRdb holds only the in-frame ones, with some missing. The profile shows 200,000 to 300,000 clones, just under 85% of them singletons. Material for sequencing was peripheral blood. All receptors derive from an older woman with active or convalescent COVID-19.

The chain employs TRBV9 and TRBJ2-5, with 12 bases identical to TRBD1. There are 15 residues in the CDR3. The V segment lost 3 bases and the J segment 5 bases; nucleotides outside the gene matches: 5. Per the germline V gene, CDR1 is SGDLS and CDR2 is YYNGEE. The CDR3 reads CASSEGQGAPETQYF. CDR3 nucleotides: TGTGCCAGCAGCGAGGGACAGGGGGCGCCGGAGACCCAGTACTTC.

In the case of this clone: The junction and the germline gene differ at one end; a read error may be behind it. J is TRBJ2-5 and V is TRBV7-7; 14 bases map to TRBD2. This CDR3 spans 16 amino acids. Germline CDR1 is SSHAT and CDR2 is FNYEAQ (reference sequence). DNA for the CDR3: TGTGCTAGCAGCTCTCTGACTAGCGGGGGGGCTGGGACCCAGTACTTC. Protein sequence: CASSSLTSGGAGTQYF.

The chain couples TRBV19 to TRBJ1-4; D gene unclear. This CDR3 comprises 14 residues. Germline CDR1 and CDR2: LNHDA and SQIVND (reference sequence). V lost 5 bases and J lost 0, with 7 bases in between. CDR3 in DNA: TGTGCCAGTAGTGACACTGCAACTAATGAAAAACTGTTTTTT. Translating gives CASSDTATNEKLFF.

The chain recombines TRBV5-4 with TRBJ2-5; tentative D call: TRBD2 (5 bases). Per germline, CDR1 SGHNT and CDR2 YYREEE (reference sequence). V lost 4 bases, J lost 1 base, and 11 bases lay in between. The CDR3 extends over 14 amino acids. CDR3 nucleotide sequence: TGTGCCAGCAGCCGGGAACCTCTCCAAGAGACCCAGTACTTC. Its protein is CASSREPLQETQYF.